Shown below are 21 T cell receptor beta chains from a single sample sequenced in a study of blood T cells in healthy people across ages. Alongside a J-beta primer mix, a sample-barcoded 5' primer served in a second PCR lasting roughly 7 to 12 cycles. TCRdb fed the 5' RACE reads into MiXCR, producing one record per CDR3 protein. The data contain around 1.5 million distinct CDR3 sequences, 30% to 40% of them singletons. The sequenced material came from blood. The receptors stem from a woman in her twenties or thirties in good health.

CDR3 bases: TGTGCCATCAGTGAGCCGACGAGACTAGAACAAGAGACCCAGTACTTC. Translation gives CAISEPTRLEQETQYF. The gene calls are TRBV10-3 and TRBJ2-7; D perhaps matches TRBD2 (6 bases). The J call may be in error: the DNA end matches TRBJ2-5 better. CDR1 and CDR2 from the germline V gene are ENHRY and SYGVKD. The CDR3 is made up of 16 amino acids.

The V call is TRBV10-3, the J call TRBJ2-2; 8 nucleotides agree with TRBD2. The CDR3 consists of 16 residues. From germline, CDR1 is ENHRY and CDR2 SYGVKD. V lost 6 bases and J lost 0; bases outside the gene matches: 6. The CDR3 protein is CAISPTGGTNTGELFF. The CDR3 DNA reads TGTGCCATCAGCCCCACGGGAGGGACGAACACCGGGGAGCTGTTTTTT.

This sequence joins TRBV7-3 and TRBJ2-2, with TRBD1 matching 10 bases. Germline assignment: CDR1 SGHTA and CDR2 FQGTGA. The CDR3 contains 17 residues. The V and J ends lost 6 bases and 6 bases, in that order; junction bases with no gene match: 13. The CDR3 loop is CASSYGHGTGESGELFF. As DNA, the CDR3 is TGTGCCAGCAGTTACGGCCATGGGACAGGGGAGTCCGGGGAGCTGTTTTTT.

The V call is TRBV7-2, the J call TRBJ2-7; 9 bases line up with TRBD1. Per the germline V gene, CDR1 is SGHTA and CDR2 is FQGNSA. This CDR3 has 15 amino acids. V lost 5 bases, J lost 1 base, and 6 bases stayed unmatched. The CDR3 region has the DNA TGTGCCAGCAGCATTACCGGGACAGGGTCCTACGAGCAGTACTTC. As protein: CASSITGTGSYEQYF. The variable domain in full, with the rest retrieved from reference TRBV7-2 and TRBJ2-7, is GAGVSQSPSNKVTEKGKDVELRCDPISGHTALYWYRQSLGQGLEFLIYFQGNSAPDKSGLPSDRFSAERTGGSVSTLTIQRTQQEDSAVYLCASSITGTGSYEQYFGPGTRLTVT.

This clonotype was detected only a few times. The rearrangement uses TRBV4-2 and TRBJ1-1; D is ambiguous. The V end lost 4 bases, the J end lost 0 bases, and 15 bases lay between the germline ends. Germline-derived CDR1 and CDR2 are LGHNA and YNFKEQ. This CDR3 has 16 amino acids. CDR3 coding DNA: TGTGCCAGCAGCCCAAGTAATAAGGGAGTGAACACTGAAGCTTTCTTT. This translates into CASSPSNKGVNTEAFF.

The J gene is TRBJ1-5, the V gene TRBV2; tentative D call: TRBD1 (5 bases). V was shortened by 4 bases and J by 11 bases, with 15 bases between the two germline ends. The CDR3 has 13 residues. CDR1 and CDR2 from the germline V gene are SNHLY and FYNNEI. CDR3 bases: TGTGCCAGCAGTGGAGGGGAGGGCCCAGCCCAGCATTTT. Protein: CASSGGEGPAQHF.

Only a few counts were recorded for this clonotype. The V and J genes are TRBV5-1 and TRBJ2-7; the D call may be TRBD1 or TRBD2 (5 bases each). V was shortened by 4 bases and J by 6 bases, with 17 bases between the two germline ends. Germline CDR1 is SGHRS and CDR2 is YFSETQ. This CDR3 has 14 amino acids. CDR3 protein: CASSDSAGAGEQYF. The CDR3, as DNA: TGCGCCAGCAGCGACTCTGCCGGGGCCGGCGAGCAGTACTTC.

The rearrangement uses TRBV7-2 and TRBJ1-2; D gene ambiguous. Looked up from germline, CDR1 is SGHTA and CDR2 is FQGNSA. CDR3 length equals 15 residues. Trimming took 7 bases from V and 0 from J, leaving 15 bases between them. The CDR3 spells CASTLHQAANYGYTF. The CDR3 region has the DNA TGTGCCAGCACCCTCCACCAAGCGGCTAACTATGGCTACACCTTC.

The genes are TRBV6-6 and TRBJ1-1, with 8 bases lining up with TRBD1. The CDR3 is made up of 17 amino acids. The V and J ends lost 6 bases and 0 bases, in that order; junction bases with no gene match: 12. The germline gives CDR1 MNHNY, CDR2 SVGAGI (reference sequence). The CDR3 protein is CASSTIGTGVLNTEAFF. The CDR3 region has the DNA TGTGCCAGCAGCACCATAGGGACAGGCGTATTGAACACTGAAGCTTTCTTT.

The chain links TRBV12-3 or TRBV12-4 to TRBJ2-5; 14 positions agree with TRBD2. V was clipped by 3 bases and J by 11 bases; unmatched bases: 11. The CDR3 loop spans 16 amino acids. The CDR3 sequence is CASSFPTSGGVIEQYF. The CDR3 DNA reads TGTGCCAGCAGTTTCCCGACTAGCGGGGGGGTTATTGAGCAGTACTTC.

This clonotype was observed a handful of times. This chain uses TRBV12-3 or TRBV12-4 with TRBJ2-5, with 11 positions matching TRBD2. The V segment lost 4 bases and the J segment 1 base; nucleotides outside the gene matches: 5. This CDR3 has 16 residues. CDR3 nucleotide sequence: TGTGCCAGCAGTTCCCGACTAGCGGGGTCCCAAGAGACCCAGTACTTC. Residues: CASSSRLAGSQETQYF.

For this clonotype: Germline and junction disagree at one end, which may indicate a read error. This chain links TRBV12-3 or TRBV12-4 with TRBJ2-4, with 9 bases fitting TRBD1. This CDR3 region has 15 residues. CDR3 protein: CVSSLGDRARGDQYF. The CDR3 bases are TGTGTCAGCAGTTTAGGGGACAGGGCGCGTGGGGATCAGTACTTC.

Of note for this clonotype: This clone may be a read error of a much larger clone one base away. This sequence joins TRBV13 and TRBJ2-7; 8 nucleotides agree with TRBD2. Trimming at V came to 5 bases and at J to 1 base, leaving 19 bases not matched to a gene. The CDR3 runs to 19 residues. In germline, CDR1 is PRHDT, CDR2 FYEKMQ (reference sequence). The CDR3 sequence is CASSPRIGVAGHVSYEQYF. As DNA, the CDR3 is TGTGCCAGCAGCCCTCGAATCGGAGTAGCGGGACACGTATCCTACGAGCAGTACTTC.

This chain joins TRBV4-1 and TRBJ2-1, with D perhaps TRBD2 (6 bases). The CDR3 runs 15 residues. V was trimmed by 0 bases and J by 5 bases, leaving 11 bases between them. From germline, CDR1 is MGHRA and CDR2 YSYEKL. In DNA form, the CDR3 reads TGCGCCAGCAGCCAAGATGGCCTAGCGAACAATGAGCAGTTCTTC. This encodes CASSQDGLANNEQFF.

The chain is built from TRBV20-1 and TRBJ2-5, with a tentative D call TRBD2 (5 bases). Germline values: CDR1 DFQATT, CDR2 SNEGSKA (reference sequence). The V end lost 3 bases, the J end lost 0 bases, and 11 bases lay between the germline ends. The CDR3 totals 14 residues. The DNA for the CDR3 is TGCAGTGCTAGGGACTTGACCGACCAAGAGACCCAGTACTTC. It encodes CSARDLTDQETQYF.

Concerning this clonotype itself: One end of the junction fails to match germline, which may point to a read error. Here the CDR3 DNA reads TGTGACAGCAGTCCAGGGACAGGGGGCTACGAGCAGTACTTC. Amino acids: CDSSPGTGGYEQYF. The chain uses TRBV27 and TRBJ2-7; 11 nucleotides line up with TRBD1. This CDR3 spans 14 amino acids. Germline CDR1 reads MNHEY; CDR2 reads SMNVEV (reference sequence).

The table lists this clonotype with many counts. The chain is built from TRBV7-2 and TRBJ2-3, with D unresolved. CDR1 and CDR2 (germline): SGHTA, FQGNSA. V lost 1 base to trimming and J lost 6 bases, with 5 bases between them. CDR3 size: 12 residues. CDR3 in amino acids: CASSLGLDTQYF. In DNA, the CDR3 is TGTGCCAGCAGCTTAGGACTGGATACGCAGTATTTT.

The chain recombines TRBV2 with TRBJ2-1; 12 bases match TRBD2. The V gene's germline CDR1 is SNHLY and CDR2 FYNNEI. Losses at the gene ends were 6 bases for V and 7 bases for J; bases not matched to a gene: 10. CDR3 length: 16 amino acids. The CDR3 sequence: CASRRLAGGQRNEQFF. CDR3 nucleotide sequence: TGTGCCAGCAGGAGGCTAGCGGGGGGGCAAAGGAATGAGCAGTTCTTC.

In this sample, this clonotype turned up a few times. The V and J genes are TRBV25-1 and TRBJ1-4; 8 bases align to TRBD1. This CDR3 is 14 amino acids long. The germline V gene encodes CDR1 MGHDK and CDR2 SYGVNS. V gave up 5 bases and J gave up 7 bases; unmatched junction bases: 6. The CDR3 bases are TGTGCCAGCAGTCCCGACAGGGGAAGTGAAAAACTGTTTTTT. Its protein product is CASSPDRGSEKLFF.

This clonotype came up many times. The rearrangement uses TRBV28 and TRBJ2-7, with 12 bases matching TRBD2. The CDR3 is 15 residues long. The V gene's germline CDR1 is MDHEN and CDR2 SYDVKM. V shed 6 bases and J 7 bases; nucleotides not matched to a gene: 10. The CDR3 sequence is CASSPRLAGAGEQYF. CDR3 nucleotide sequence: TGTGCCAGCAGCCCACGACTAGCGGGAGCTGGGGAGCAGTACTTC.

J is TRBJ1-2 and V is TRBV6-1, with D unresolved. This CDR3 has 14 residues. The V and J ends lost 4 bases and 8 bases respectively, with 17 bases between them. Germline lookup yields CDR1 MNHNS and CDR2 SASEGT. The CDR3 DNA is TGTGCCAGCAGTGCTTGGGAAATTATGTGGGGCTACACCTTC. Its translation is CASSAWEIMWGYTF.